Shown below are 5 T cell receptor beta chains from a single sample sequenced in a study of blood T cells in healthy people across ages. The authors ran a second PCR of roughly 6 to 12 cycles using a sample-barcoded 5' primer and a J-beta primer mix. TCRdb passed the 5' RACE reads through MiXCR, listing each CDR3 protein once. The sample lists fewer than 900,000 distinct CDR3 sequences, roughly 47% occurring once. What was sequenced was blood. The receptor source for this set is a woman in her fifties or sixties in good health.

The chain has TRBV5-1 and TRBJ2-5; D call uncertain. Deletions cut 2 bases from V and 0 bases from J, with 5 bases between. Germline loops: CDR1 SGHRS, CDR2 YFSETQ. The CDR3 runs to 13 residues. The CDR3 DNA sequence: TGCGCCAGCAGCTTTTGGAACCAAGAGACCCAGTACTTC. This sequence encodes CASSFWNQETQYF.

This clonotype was seen a handful of times. V usage is TRBV12-3 or TRBV12-4 and J usage is TRBJ2-1; TRBD1 might be the D (6 bases). The J call may be incorrect, as the DNA end agrees better with TRBJ2-7. The CDR3 has 13 residues. CDR3 sequence: CASTYHGDNEQYF. DNA for the CDR3: TGTGCCAGCACCTACCACGGGGACAATGAGCAGTACTTC.

The J gene is TRBJ2-1, the V gene TRBV19; 9 bases map to TRBD1. V was pared by 3 bases and J by 9 bases, with 9 bases of the junction left unmatched. The germline gives CDR1 LNHDA, CDR2 SQIVND (reference sequence). There are 15 residues in the CDR3. The DNA for the CDR3 is TGTGCCAGTAGTATGGGGACAGGGACAATTGGTGAGCAGTTCTTC. It encodes CASSMGTGTIGEQFF.

The chain couples TRBV4-2 to TRBJ2-7, with 9 bases that match TRBD1. Germline-derived CDR1 and CDR2 are LGHNA and YNFKEQ. V shed 1 base and J 1 base; nucleotides not matched to a gene: 5. CDR3 length equals 16 residues. CDR3: CASSQAAGQGSYEQYF. CDR3 in DNA: TGTGCCAGCAGCCAAGCCGCGGGACAGGGTTCCTACGAGCAGTACTTC.

V gene TRBV2 combines with J gene TRBJ2-1; D remains ambiguous. CDR3 length: 13 residues. Germline V lookup: CDR1 SNHLY, CDR2 FYNNEI. V dropped 7 bases and J dropped 9 bases, with 16 bases sitting between them. Written as DNA, the CDR3 is TGTGCCAGCACCGAGCAGGATTGGGGTGAGCAGTTCTTC. This gives the protein CASTEQDWGEQFF. Using reference TRBV2 and TRBJ2-1 for the parts outside the CDR3, the full variable domain is EPEVTQTPSHQVTQMGQEVILRCVPISNHLYFYWYRQILGQKVEFLVSFYNNEISEKSEIFDDQFSVERPDGSNFTLKIRSTKLEDSAMYFCASTEQDWGEQFFGPGTRLTVL.